The 24 T cell receptor beta chains below were found in one sample sequenced in a study of CD8+ T cells in alopecia areata. Treatment indicated: oral pan-JAK inhibitor, 5-10 mg twice daily. Extracted RNA was reverse transcribed, and the resulting cDNA served as sequencing template. The protocol was immunoSEQ multiplex PCR, while the TCRdb copy is restricted to in-frame clones and leaves out a portion. The table has approximately 120,000 clones, about 59% seen once; the top ten hold around 5.4%. This sample comprised CD4+ T cells sorted from blood, obtained at week 4, from a patient treated with tofacitinib. The receptor set was obtained from a human donor with alopecia areata.

CDR3 region: CASSLTGQKNYGYTF. The DNA of the CDR3 is TGTGCCAGCAGCTTGACAGGACAGAAAAATTATGGCTACACCTTC. The chain is built from TRBV5-4 and TRBJ1-2; D is perhaps TRBD1 (6 bases). Germline V lookup: CDR1 SGHNT, CDR2 YYREEE (reference sequence). Trimming shortened V by 1 base and J by 5 bases, and 15 bases separated the two germline ends. The CDR3 contains 15 residues.

The chain links TRBV15 to TRBJ1-6; D is ambiguous. CDR3 size: 14 residues. Germline CDR1 is LNHNV and CDR2 is YYDKDF (reference sequence). With 3 bases removed from V and 6 bases from J, the gap between germline ends came to 9 bases. The DNA for the CDR3 is TGTGCCACCAGCAGTCGGGATCGTAATTCACCCCTCCACTTT. Translated: CATSSRDRNSPLHF.

This clone has only a few counts. The V and J genes are TRBV27 and TRBJ2-6, with 9 bases that match TRBD1. Per germline, CDR1 MNHEY and CDR2 SMNVEV (reference sequence). Trimming cost V 8 bases and J 2 bases; bases outside gene matches: 10. This CDR3 has 17 residues. CDR3 sequence: CASATGTGSAGANVLTF. The CDR3 DNA sequence: TGTGCCAGCGCGACCGGGACAGGGTCGGCTGGGGCCAACGTCCTGACTTTC. The variable domain in full, with the rest retrieved from reference TRBV27 and TRBJ2-6, is EAQVTQNPRYLITVTGKKLTVTCSQNMNHEYMSWYRQDPGLGLRQIYYSMNVEVTDKGDVPEGYKVSRKEKRNFPLILESPSPNQTSLYFCASATGTGSAGANVLTFGAGSRLTVL.

The chain couples TRBV30 to TRBJ1-4; tentatively, D is TRBD1 (5 bases). The CDR3 covers 16 residues. Between the trimmed V and J ends, which lost 0 bases and 8 bases, there was a span of 19 bases. The germline gives CDR1 GTSNPN, CDR2 SVGIG (reference sequence). CDR3 sequence (DNA): TGTGCCTGGAGTGTACGGGTCTCTCCGGGGCGGGAAAAACTGTTTTTT. Its protein product is CAWSVRVSPGREKLFF.

The chain links TRBV5-1 to TRBJ1-2, with a tentative D call TRBD1 (5 bases). Germline loops: CDR1 SGHRS, CDR2 YFSETQ. V lost 5 bases, J lost 8 bases, and 19 bases lay in between. CDR3 length: 14 residues. The CDR3 region is CASSPTGPEYGYTF. DNA for the CDR3: TGCGCCAGCAGTCCAACAGGTCCGGAGTACGGCTACACCTTC.

The rearrangement uses TRBV5-6 and TRBJ2-5, with TRBD2 matching 13 bases. CDR1 SGHDT and CDR2 YYEEEE come from the germline V gene. After removal of 3 bases from V and 5 bases from J, the junction contained 4 bases not matched to a gene. The CDR3 covers 15 residues. In DNA form, the CDR3 reads TGTGCCAGCAGCTACAAGACTAGCGGGGGGGAGACCCAGTACTTC. Protein: CASSYKTSGGETQYF.

This chain uses TRBV4-2 with TRBJ1-2; D gene ambiguous. The CDR3 is 16 amino acids. V gave up 1 base and J gave up 0 bases, with 12 bases separating them. CDR1 and CDR2 from the germline V gene are LGHNA and YNFKEQ. The CDR3 nucleotides are TGTGCCAGCAGCCAAGGGGAGGCGACGTCTAACTATGGCTACACCTTC. Its translation: CASSQGEATSNYGYTF.

The chain is built from TRBV4-2 and TRBJ2-2, with 11 positions matching TRBD1. In germline, CDR1 is LGHNA, CDR2 YNFKEQ. The CDR3 covers 17 residues. Germline trimming cut 1 base from V and 7 bases from J; bases unmatched to any gene: 8. In nucleotides, the CDR3 is TGTGCCAGCAGCCAAGTCGGACAGGGGGCTGGAAGCGGGGAGCTGTTTTTT. It yields the protein CASSQVGQGAGSGELFF.

This clone has more than one count but fewer than ten. V gene TRBV6-6 combines with J gene TRBJ2-2, with D maybe TRBD2 (6 bases). The germline CDR1 and CDR2 sequences are MNHNY and SVGAGI (reference sequence). Trimming removed 2 bases from V and 7 bases from J, with 14 bases in between. CDR3 length: 15 residues. The CDR3 nucleotides read TGTGCCAGCAGTTACACGGGACTTCCCGGCGGGGAGCTGTTTTTT. This gives the protein CASSYTGLPGGELFF.

This chain connects TRBV4-1 to TRBJ2-1; 7 bases map to TRBD1. Germline V lookup: CDR1 MGHRA, CDR2 YSYEKL. The V segment lost 2 bases and the J segment 8 bases; nucleotides outside the gene matches: 15. The CDR3 is 17 residues long. The CDR3 sequence: CASSQPGARGRYDEQFF. The CDR3 bases are TGCGCCAGCAGCCAACCCGGCGCGAGGGGGCGTTACGATGAGCAGTTCTTC.

The CDR3 coding sequence is TGTGCCAGCAGCGAGAAAAGCAATCAGCCCCAGCATTTT. This encodes CASSEKSNQPQHF. The J gene is TRBJ1-5, the V gene TRBV7-9; D uncertain. Trimming removed 5 bases at V and 1 base at J, with 6 bases between. The CDR3 runs 13 residues. CDR1 SEHNR and CDR2 FQNEAQ come from the germline V gene (reference sequence).

The V call is TRBV28, the J call TRBJ2-3, with TRBD2 matching 9 bases. CDR1 and CDR2 (germline): MDHEN, SYDVKM. V was pared by 3 bases and J by 4 bases, with 11 bases of the junction left unmatched. CDR3 length equals 17 residues. In nucleotides, the CDR3 is TGTGCCAGCAGTTTTGCTCGTAGCGGGGGCGTTGCAGATACGCAGTATTTT. Translation gives CASSFARSGGVADTQYF.

This clone was counted a few times. The chain combines TRBV4-1 with TRBJ2-5, with D unclear. The CDR3 runs 14 residues. Per germline, CDR1 MGHRA and CDR2 YSYEKL. Trimming left V 0 bases short and J 2 bases short, with 7 bases between. The CDR3 protein is CASSQDPEQETQYF. CDR3 in DNA: TGCGCCAGCAGCCAAGATCCGGAACAAGAGACCCAGTACTTC.

V and J are TRBV9 and TRBJ2-2, with TRBD2 matching over 9 bases. The CDR3 is 17 amino acids. Trimming removed 2 bases from V and 2 bases from J; junction bases left unmatched: 7. Germline CDR1 and CDR2: SGDLS and YYNGEE. The CDR3 protein is CASSVHRLAANTGELFF. DNA of the CDR3: TGTGCCAGCAGCGTCCACCGACTAGCGGCTAACACCGGGGAGCTGTTTTTT.

This clone was recorded a few times. The V and J genes are TRBV9 and TRBJ2-3; D perhaps matches TRBD2 (5 bases). Deletions cut 0 bases from V and 5 bases from J, with 10 bases between. Germline V gives CDR1 SGDLS, CDR2 YYNGEE. This CDR3 has 14 residues. The CDR3 sequence is CASSVDQAGDTQYF. CDR3 bases: TGTGCCAGCAGCGTAGATCAGGCGGGAGATACGCAGTATTTT.

The chain recombines TRBV15 with TRBJ1-1; D gene uncertain. CDR1 LNHNV and CDR2 YYDKDF come from the germline V gene (reference sequence). This CDR3 has 12 residues. Deletions cut 6 bases from V and 2 bases from J, with 7 bases between. The CDR3 region is CATSPGNTEAFF. The CDR3 DNA sequence: TGTGCCACCAGTCCAGGTAACACTGAAGCTTTCTTT.

This clone was seen a single time. The rearrangement links TRBV20-1 to TRBJ1-2, with D unresolved. CDR1 is DFQATT and CDR2 is SNEGSKA in the germline V gene (reference sequence). V was shortened by 7 bases and J by 2 bases, with 8 bases between the two germline ends. This CDR3 has 11 amino acids. The CDR3 DNA follows: TGCAGTGGTCAGGCCAACTATGGCTACACCTTC. It codes for CSGQANYGYTF.

The chain has TRBV9 and TRBJ1-6; 10 bases match TRBD1. Germline V lookup: CDR1 SGDLS, CDR2 YYNGEE. V trimming: 0 bases; J trimming: 10 bases; junction bases outside the gene matches: 4. There are 15 residues in the CDR3. This CDR3 is CASSVVGTGESPLHF. The CDR3 bases are TGTGCCAGCAGCGTAGTGGGGACAGGGGAATCACCCCTCCACTTT.

The V gene is TRBV9, the J gene TRBJ2-3, with 9 bases fitting TRBD1. There are 16 residues in the CDR3. CDR1 and CDR2 from the germline V gene are SGDLS and YYNGEE. V lost 3 bases to trimming and J lost 1 base; unmatched junction nucleotides: 6. The CDR3 DNA reads as TGTGCCAGCAGCGCGGGACAGGGTTATGGCACAGATACGCAGTATTTT. Amino acid sequence: CASSAGQGYGTDTQYF.

This clone was counted a few times. This rearrangement joins TRBV5-1 to TRBJ1-4; D might be TRBD1 (5 bases). CDR1 and CDR2 (germline): SGHRS, YFSETQ. The CDR3 contains 14 residues. With 8 bases removed from V and 0 bases from J, the gap between germline ends came to 11 bases. CDR3 DNA sequence: TGCGCCAGTCGAACAGGATCAACTAATGAAAAACTGTTTTTT. Its translation: CASRTGSTNEKLFF.

The chain links TRBV2 to TRBJ2-2; 7 bases agree with TRBD1. This CDR3 has 14 amino acids. Germline CDR1 reads SNHLY; CDR2 reads FYNNEI. V shed 8 bases and J 3 bases; nucleotides not matched to a gene: 6. The CDR3 DNA reads TGTGCCAGCGGTGGTCAGGGGGACACCGGGGAGCTGTTTTTT. This encodes CASGGQGDTGELFF.

The V call is TRBV5-1, the J call TRBJ1-2; no reliable D call. The CDR3 covers 13 residues. The germline V gene encodes CDR1 SGHRS and CDR2 YFSETQ. V was pared by 3 bases and J by 4 bases, with 10 bases between. CDR3 sequence reads: CASSSTETYGYTF. The CDR3 DNA reads TGCGCCAGCAGCTCGACGGAGACCTATGGCTACACCTTC.

The CDR3 DNA reads as TGCAGCGTTGCCGAGTCCACCGGGACCTCTACTGAAGCTTTCTTT. It is translated as CSVAESTGTSTEAFF. The gene calls are TRBV29-1 and TRBJ1-1; possibly TRBD1 for D (5 bases). This CDR3 region has 15 residues. Germline V gene sequence: CDR1 SQVTM, CDR2 ANQGSEA. The ends were cut back, 4 bases at V and 5 bases at J, with 20 bases in the middle.

This clone was recorded a few times. The chain employs TRBV29-1 and TRBJ2-5, with unresolved D. CDR1 is SQVTM, CDR2 ANQGSEA, per germline. The length of the CDR3 is 14 residues. Deletions cut 6 bases from V and 1 base from J, with 15 bases between. The CDR3 DNA is TGCAGCGTAGGGCTATCGCCACGCCAAGAGACCCAGTACTTC. It translates to CSVGLSPRQETQYF.